This T cell receptor (beta chain) derives from a study of T cells in Graves' hyperthyroidism and ophthalmopathy. Study-level background: Once the initial diagnosis was made, peripheral blood was obtained before any treatment. The study's findings and limits: Most expanded thyroid clonotypes above 0.001 recurred in blood.

With regard to this clonotype: Its antigen remains unknown.

With 8 bases removed from V and 0 bases from J, the gap between germline ends came to 14 bases. The CDR3 totals 16 residues. Germline V gives CDR1 SGHTA, CDR2 FQGNSA. RNA transcripts yielded amplified TCR beta CDR3 regions. During a first-round RT-PCR of the TCR CDR3, the HTBI primer set was used. MiXCR was run by TCRdb on the multiplex PCR reads, yielding one entry per CDR3 protein. The sample records about 640,000 distinct CDR3 sequences, around 21% being singletons. The study excluded patients with uncontrolled infection, other autoimmune disease, pregnancy or lactation. The authors took PBMCs from roughly 9.3 ml fresh peripheral blood.

Sequenced sample: blood. This sequence joins TRBV7-2 and TRBJ1-6; D ambiguous. This receptor was taken from a man aged 30 to 45 with Graves' ophthalmopathy. The CDR3 spells CASSGIGSSYNSPLHF. CDR3 coding DNA: TGTGCCAGCTCGGGCATCGGGAGCTCCTATAATTCACCCCTCCACTTT.